Listed below are T cell receptor beta chains from one sample, sequenced in a study of a mutant IDH1 vaccine in newly diagnosed glioma. Data came from immunoSEQ multiplex PCR; TCRdb stores just in-frame clones and leaves some out. The sample consists of some 120,000 clones, around 80% of them appearing once. These receptors have no known antigen. This specimen was PBMCs, taken from a glioma patient whose treatment included an IDH1 peptide vaccine. The receptors were sampled from a man aged 40-50 years with glioma. The CDR3 runs from the conserved cysteine through the conserved F or W. The D gene is left open where the match is weak. Clone sizes are given selectively: once, few, many, or a class where the clone is expanded.

J gene | D gene | clone size | V gene | CDR3 protein | CDR3 DNA
TRBJ1-1 | - | once | TRBV7-9 | CASSPGAEAFF | TGTGCCAGCAGCCCAGGGGCTGAAGCTTTCTTT
TRBJ1-6 | TRBD1 | - | TRBV6-5 | CASRPLTGTNSPLHF | TGTGCCAGCAGACCCCTGACAGGGACCAATTCACCCCTCCACTTT
TRBJ2-7 | TRBD1 | - | TRBV30 | CAWDVGHRGVLSYEQYF | TGTGCCTGGGACGTCGGTCACAGGGGGGTGCTCTCCTACGAGCAGTACTTC
TRBJ2-3 | TRBD2 | - | TRBV27 | CASSRPHPGLAIPDTQYF | TGTGCCAGCAGTAGACCCCATCCGGGACTAGCTATCCCAGATACGCAGTATTTT
TRBJ2-7 | - | once | TRBV21-1 | CASIRDITTHEQYF | TGTGCCAGCATCCGGGACATTACAACCCACGAGCAGTACTTC
TRBJ1-1 | - | once | TRBV7-9 | CASSRMNTEAFF | TGTGCCAGCAGTCGCATGAACACTGAAGCTTTCTTT
TRBJ1-1 | TRBD1 | - | TRBV9 | CASSADPRGRWTEAFF | TGTGCCAGCAGCGCGGACCCCAGGGGGCGTTGGACTGAAGCTTTCTTT
TRBJ2-2 | - | - | TRBV4-3 | CASSQGRSTGELFF | TGCGCCAGCAGCCAAGGACGGAGCACCGGGGAGCTGTTTTTT
TRBJ1-4 | - | few | TRBV2 | CASSEGSNSGEKLFF | TGTGCCAGCAGTGAAGGCAGCAACAGTGGTGAAAAACTGTTTTTT
TRBJ2-7 | TRBD1 | - | TRBV7-2 | CASSLALWRDRGPEQYF | TGTGCCAGCAGCTTAGCGCTCTGGCGGGACAGGGGGCCCGAGCAGTACTTC
TRBJ1-4 | - | few | TRBV6-1 | CASRPGHREKLFF | TGTGCCAGCAGACCGGGACATAGGGAAAAACTGTTTTTT
TRBJ2-1 | - | - | TRBV28 | CASTVPGKPYNEQFF | TGTGCCAGCACTGTGCCCGGGAAGCCCTACAATGAGCAGTTCTTC
TRBJ1-6 | - | - | TRBV6-5 | CASVEKNSPLHF | TGTGCCAGCGTTGAAAAAAATTCACCCCTCCACTTT
TRBJ1-2 | - | few | TRBV5-4 | CASSLDTVSYGYTF | TGTGCCAGCAGCTTGGATACAGTATCCTATGGCTACACCTTC
TRBJ2-3 | TRBD1 | - | TRBV7-8 | CASSFGQGDKDTQYF | TGTGCCAGCAGCTTCGGACAGGGGGATAAAGATACGCAGTATTTT
TRBJ2-6 | - | once | TRBV5-1 | CASSLRYKGSLAGANVLTF | TGCGCCAGCAGCTTGAGGTACAAGGGTAGTTTGGCTGGGGCCAACGTCCTGACTTTC
TRBJ2-1 | TRBD2 | - | TRBV29-1 | CSVEGRSGRAKDEQFF | TGCAGCGTTGAAGGCCGTAGCGGGAGGGCAAAGGATGAGCAGTTCTTC
TRBJ1-2 | - | - | TRBV6-5 | CASSYSTRAENGYTF | TGTGCCAGCAGTTACTCGACCAGGGCCGAGAACGGCTACACCTTC
TRBJ2-1 | - | once | TRBV27 | CASSRGWRGNEQFF | TGTGCCAGCAGTCGAGGTTGGAGGGGCAATGAGCAGTTCTTC
TRBJ1-5 | - | few | TRBV19 | CASSIRDGNQPQHF | TGTGCCAGTAGTATCCGGGACGGCAATCAGCCCCAGCATTTT
TRBJ2-1 | - | few | TRBV9 | CASSGGGLKYNEQFF | TGTGCCAGCAGCGGCGGAGGACTGAAGTACAATGAGCAGTTCTTC
TRBJ2-1 | - | - | TRBV16 | CASSSHFGNNEQFF | TGTGCCAGCAGCTCACACTTCGGGAACAATGAGCAGTTCTTC
TRBJ2-2 | - | - | TRBV6-4 | CASSYGKNTGELFF | TGTGCCAGCTCCTACGGGAAAAACACCGGGGAGCTGTTTTTT
TRBJ1-6 | - | - | TRBV5-1 | CASSLATNSPLHF | TGCGCCAGCAGCTTGGCCACTAATTCACCCCTCCACTTT
TRBJ2-5 | TRBD1 | - | TRBV28 | CASSRQGALETQYF | TGTGCCAGCAGTAGGCAGGGGGCTTTAGAGACCCAGTACTTC
TRBJ2-1 | TRBD2 | - | TRBV5-1 | CASTSGPTSGAGHEQFF | TGCGCCAGCACCTCAGGGCCGACTAGCGGGGCGGGGCATGAGCAGTTCTTC